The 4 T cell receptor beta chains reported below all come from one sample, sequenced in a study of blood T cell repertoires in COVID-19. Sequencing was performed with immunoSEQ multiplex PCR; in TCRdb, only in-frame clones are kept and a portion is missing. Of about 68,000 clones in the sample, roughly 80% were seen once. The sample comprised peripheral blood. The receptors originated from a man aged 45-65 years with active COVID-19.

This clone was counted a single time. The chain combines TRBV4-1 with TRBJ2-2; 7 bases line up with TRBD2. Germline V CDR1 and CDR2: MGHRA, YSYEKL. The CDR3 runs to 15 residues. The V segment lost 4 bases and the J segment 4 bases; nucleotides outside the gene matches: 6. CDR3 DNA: TGCGCCAGCAGCCTTTTAGCGGGTACCACCGGGGAGCTGTTTTTT. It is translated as CASSLLAGTTGELFF.

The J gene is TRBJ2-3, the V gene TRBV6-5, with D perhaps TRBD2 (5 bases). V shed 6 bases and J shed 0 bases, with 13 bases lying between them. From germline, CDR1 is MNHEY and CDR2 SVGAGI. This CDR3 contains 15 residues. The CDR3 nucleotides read TGTGCCAGCAGCGTCAGCGGATATAGCACAGATACGCAGTATTTT. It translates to CASSVSGYSTDTQYF.

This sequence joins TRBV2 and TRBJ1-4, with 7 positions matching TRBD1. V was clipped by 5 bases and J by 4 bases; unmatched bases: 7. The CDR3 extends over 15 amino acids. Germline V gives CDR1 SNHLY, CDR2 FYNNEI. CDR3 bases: TGTGCCAGCAGTTCTGGACAGGCCAGTAATGAAAAACTGTTTTTT. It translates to CASSSGQASNEKLFF.

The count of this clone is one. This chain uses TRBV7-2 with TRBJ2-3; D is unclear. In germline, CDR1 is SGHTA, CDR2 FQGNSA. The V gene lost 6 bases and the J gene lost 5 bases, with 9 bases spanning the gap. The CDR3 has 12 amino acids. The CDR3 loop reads CASSLERDTQYF. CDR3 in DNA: TGTGCCAGCAGTCTAGAAAGAGATACGCAGTATTTT.